The 12 T cell receptor beta chains presented below share a single source sample, sequenced in a study of shared clonotypes between healthy human individuals. Assay used: immunoSEQ multiplex PCR; TCRdb lists only in-frame clones, some missing. Seen here are around 1.1 million clones, approximately 75% observed once, and the top ten hold 0.89%. The sequencing sample was made of memory CD4+ T cells from PBMCs. The subset: CD45RA-negative fraction. Source of these receptors: a man between 18 and 35 years old in good health. Some clones in this sample may be carry-over from other donors' samples.

V is TRBV7-8 and J is TRBJ2-7; TRBD1 might be the D (6 bases). V dropped 2 bases and J dropped 5 bases, with 10 bases sitting between them. The CDR3 is made up of 13 amino acids. CDR1 is SGHVS, CDR2 FQNEAQ, per germline. The CDR3 coding sequence is TGTGCCAGCAGCTTACAACAGGGTGACGAGCAGTACTTC. Translating it yields CASSLQQGDEQYF.

The chain recombines TRBV10-3 with TRBJ2-4; the D gene is possibly TRBD1 (6 bases). Germline V lookup: CDR1 ENHRY, CDR2 SYGVKD. The V and J ends lost 6 bases and 5 bases respectively, with 17 bases between them. The CDR3 length is 15 residues. The CDR3 region has the DNA TGTGCCATCAGCCAACAGGGCTCCCTACAAAACATTCAGTACTTC. Its protein is CAISQQGSLQNIQYF.

About this clone: The junction shows a germline mismatch at one end, possibly a read error. The rearrangement uses TRBV14 and TRBJ2-7, with 10 bases fitting TRBD2. The CDR3 has 14 residues. Germline V gene lookup returns CDR1 SGHDN and CDR2 FVKESK. The CDR3 spells CASSQTSGKIYFHF. DNA of the CDR3: TGTGCCAGCAGCCAAACTAGCGGGAAGATATATTTTCACTTC.

This chain uses TRBV5-1 with TRBJ2-4, with D unresolved. V lost 5 bases and J lost 5, with 11 bases in between. CDR3 length equals 13 residues. Germline CDR1 is SGHRS and CDR2 is YFSETQ. CDR3 bases: TGCGCCAGCAGTCGGCTAGATGAAAACATTCAGTACTTC. Its protein product is CASSRLDENIQYF.

The chain employs TRBV19 and TRBJ1-1; perhaps TRBD1 as D (5 bases). Germline-derived CDR1 and CDR2 are LNHDA and SQIVND (reference sequence). V lost 6 bases to trimming and J lost 0 bases, with 11 bases between them. The length of the CDR3 is 14 residues. As DNA, the CDR3 is TGTGCCAGTAGCCCGACAGTTCTGAACACTGAAGCTTTCTTT. It translates to CASSPTVLNTEAFF.

Turning to this clone: A read error may be the cause here, since a much bigger clone is one base away. This sequence joins TRBV11-3 and TRBJ2-5; 8 bases line up with TRBD2. The length of the CDR3 is 17 residues. CDR1 SGHNT and CDR2 YENEEA come from the germline V gene. The CDR3 reads CASSSSGTGGLEETRYF. The CDR3 region has the DNA TGTGCCAGCAGCTCTAGCGGCACGGGAGGGCTGGAAGAGACCCGGTACTTC.

J is TRBJ2-7 and V is TRBV10-3; 10 bases match TRBD2. The CDR3 spans 17 residues. Per the germline V gene, CDR1 is ENHRY and CDR2 is SYGVKD. Unmatched junction bases numbered 5, after V lost 0 bases and J lost 0 bases. CDR3 sequence: CAISESTLAGDSYEQYF. Here the CDR3 DNA reads TGTGCCATCAGTGAGTCGACGCTAGCGGGAGACTCCTACGAGCAGTACTTC.

The chain is built from TRBV7-3 and TRBJ2-2; D remains unclear. The CDR3 length is 14 residues. The germline V gene encodes CDR1 SGHTA and CDR2 FQGTGA. The ends were cut back, 0 bases at V and 1 base at J, with 3 bases in the middle. This chain's CDR3 is CASSLTKNTGELFF. The CDR3 region has the DNA TGTGCCAGCAGCTTAACCAAGAACACCGGGGAGCTGTTTTTT.

The J gene is TRBJ1-6, the V gene TRBV25-1; tentatively, D is TRBD1 (6 bases). With 7 bases removed from V and 7 bases from J, the gap between germline ends came to 11 bases. CDR3 size: 13 residues. Per germline, CDR1 MGHDK and CDR2 SYGVNS. The CDR3 loop is CASNGQLNSPLHF. Written as DNA, the CDR3 is TGTGCCAGCAACGGACAGCTAAATTCACCCCTCCACTTT.

Notes on this clone: The same CDR3 also results from other DNA sequences found in this sample. The rearrangement links TRBV7-9 to TRBJ2-1; a weak D match, TRBD2 (6 bases). Looked up from germline, CDR1 is SEHNR and CDR2 is FQNEAQ (reference sequence). V lost 2 bases, J lost 9 bases, and 8 bases lay in between. The CDR3 sequence is 12 residues long. CDR3: CASSLRRGEQFF. The CDR3 region has the DNA TGTGCCAGCAGCTTAAGGAGGGGTGAGCAGTTCTTC.

As concerns this clone: Other DNA sequences in the sample encode the same CDR3. This chain joins TRBV15 and TRBJ1-4; D remains ambiguous. This CDR3 contains 13 residues. Trimming stripped 3 bases from V and 8 bases from J, with 10 bases between. Germline CDR1 is LNHNV and CDR2 is YYDKDF (reference sequence). The CDR3: CATSRTLGEKLFF. The CDR3 DNA reads TGTGCCACCAGCAGGACCCTGGGGGAAAAACTGTTTTTT.

The sample holds a few counts of this clone. This chain links TRBV5-1 with TRBJ2-2; TRBD1 is a possible D gene (5 bases). The ends were cut back, 8 bases at V and 0 bases at J, with 17 bases in the middle. CDR3 length: 16 amino acids. Germline values: CDR1 SGHRS, CDR2 YFSETQ. CDR3 nucleotide sequence: TGCGCCAGTCGACTTCAGGGATCGCCGAACACCGGGGAGCTGTTTTTT. This encodes CASRLQGSPNTGELFF.